This entry lists 27 T cell receptor beta chains sequenced from one sample in a study of cytomegalovirus exposure and HLA in healthy donors. Primers: 60 Vbeta forward and 13 Jbeta reverse. TCRdb's copy holds only in-frame clones and misses some; the assay was immunoSEQ multiplex PCR. This table holds about 77,000 clones. Specimen: PBMCs. These receptors came from a man between 45 and 60 years old in good health and CMV-seropositive.

The chain carries TRBV29-1 and TRBJ1-1; D is possibly TRBD1 (6 bases). V was shortened by 4 bases and J by 0 bases, with 15 bases between the two germline ends. This CDR3 spans 15 amino acids. CDR1 SQVTM and CDR2 ANQGSEA come from the germline V gene. The CDR3 DNA is TGCAGCGTTGTGGGCCAAGGGGGGGTGAACACTGAAGCTTTCTTT. Its protein product is CSVVGQGGVNTEAFF.

The genes are TRBV13 and TRBJ2-1; 12 bases agree with TRBD2. The trim removed 5 bases at V and 6 bases at J, leaving 5 bases unmatched. CDR3 size: 15 residues. Germline V gene sequence: CDR1 PRHDT, CDR2 FYEKMQ (reference sequence). CDR3 sequence (DNA): TGTGCCAGCAGCCTGACTAGCGGGGGCTTCAATGAGCAGTTCTTC. It is translated as CASSLTSGGFNEQFF. The variable domain in full, with the rest retrieved from reference TRBV13 and TRBJ2-1, is AAGVIQSPRHLIKEKRETATLKCYPIPRHDTVYWYQQGPGQDPQFLISFYEKMQSDKGSIPDRFSAQQFSDYHSELNMSSLELGDSALYFCASSLTSGGFNEQFFGPGTRLTVL.

The V gene is TRBV5-1, the J gene TRBJ2-5; 7 nucleotides align to TRBD1. The germline gives CDR1 SGHRS, CDR2 YFSETQ. The J segment lost 4 bases and the V segment lost 0 bases, leaving 12 bases of the junction unmatched. There are 17 residues in the CDR3. The CDR3 DNA is TGCGCCAGCAGCTTGGGACAGGGATCGAGATCCGGAGAGACCCAGTACTTC. Encoded protein: CASSLGQGSRSGETQYF.

The chain recombines TRBV30 with TRBJ2-7; 7 nucleotides agree with TRBD1. The CDR3 runs 12 residues. The germline V gene encodes CDR1 GTSNPN and CDR2 SVGIG (reference sequence). The V gene end was trimmed by 0 bases and the J gene end by 7 bases; junction bases not matched to a gene: 3. CDR3 in amino acids: CAWSVQGEEQYV. CDR3 in DNA: TGTGCCTGGAGTGTTCAGGGGGAAGAGCAGTACGTC.

The rearrangement joins TRBV29-1 to TRBJ1-1; D not certain. Trimming took off 7 bases at V and 1 base at J, with 10 bases between the two ends. The CDR3 sequence is 12 residues long. In germline, CDR1 is SQVTM, CDR2 ANQGSEA. The DNA of the CDR3 is TGCAGCGGAGAGGAGGGGAACACTGAAGCTTTCTTT. Residues: CSGEEGNTEAFF. Combining the CDR3 with reference TRBV29-1 and TRBJ1-1 gives the whole variable domain SAVISQKPSRDICQRGTSLTIQCQVDSQVTMMFWYRQQPGQSLTLIATANQGSEATYESGFVIDKFPISRPNLTFSTLTVSNMSPEDSSIYLCSGEEGNTEAFFGQGTRLTVV.

V usage is TRBV5-8 and J usage is TRBJ1-3; D is possibly TRBD1 (5 bases). Per germline, CDR1 SGHTS and CDR2 YDEGEE. V lost 4 bases and J lost 2, with 10 bases in between. This CDR3 spans 14 amino acids. The CDR3 nucleotides read TGTGCCAGCAGCCTGGAGGGGCCTGGAAACACCATATATTTT. Its translation is CASSLEGPGNTIYF. The whole variable domain, filled in from reference TRBV5-8 and TRBJ1-3, reads EAGVTQSPTHLIKTRGQQATLRCSPISGHTSVYWYQQALGLGLQFLLWYDEGEERNRGNFPPRFSGRQFPNYSSELNVNALELEDSALYLCASSLEGPGNTIYFGEGSWLTVV.

This chain uses TRBV5-1 with TRBJ1-2; D not resolved. Germline V gene lookup returns CDR1 SGHRS and CDR2 YFSETQ. V gave up 0 bases and J gave up 4 bases, with 16 bases separating them. CDR3 length: 16 amino acids. The CDR3 is CASSLAGSPGLYGYTF. The DNA for the CDR3 is TGCGCCAGCAGCTTGGCCGGGAGCCCCGGACTCTATGGCTACACCTTC.

The rearrangement uses TRBV5-1 and TRBJ1-1; tentatively, D is TRBD1 (5 bases). Germline CDR1 and CDR2: SGHRS and YFSETQ. The CDR3 extends over 14 amino acids. Trimming removed 2 bases at V and 4 bases at J, with 12 bases between. Here the CDR3 reads CASSFSGEGTEAFF. The CDR3 coding sequence is TGCGCCAGCAGCTTTTCGGGGGAGGGCACTGAAGCTTTCTTT. The whole variable domain, remainder taken from reference TRBV5-1 and TRBJ1-1, is KAGVTQTPRYLIKTRGQQVTLSCSPISGHRSVSWYQQTPGQGLQFLFEYFSETQRNKGNFPGRFSGRQFSNSRSEMNVSTLELGDSALYLCASSFSGEGTEAFFGQGTRLTVV.

The gene calls are TRBV29-1 and TRBJ2-1; D is ambiguous. Germline CDR1 SQVTM, CDR2 ANQGSEA. Trimming removed 2 bases at V and 8 bases at J, with 13 bases between. This CDR3 contains 13 residues. CDR3 in DNA: TGCAGCGTTGAATTCTACGGGTTCGATGAGCAGTTCTTC. The encoded protein is CSVEFYGFDEQFF.

The chain recombines TRBV13 with TRBJ2-7, with TRBD1 matching 11 bases. V lost 2 bases to trimming and J lost 6 bases; unmatched junction nucleotides: 15. CDR3 length: 18 residues. Per the germline V gene, CDR1 is PRHDT and CDR2 is FYEKMQ (reference sequence). The CDR3 region has the DNA TGTGCCAGCAGCTTAACTCGGGACAGGGGGACGTGGATGCGCGAGCAGTACTTC. Its translation is CASSLTRDRGTWMREQYF.

This sequence joins TRBV7-8 and TRBJ1-5; D is uncertain. V was shortened by 1 base and J by 4 bases, with 5 bases between the two germline ends. CDR1 SGHVS and CDR2 FQNEAQ come from the germline V gene. The CDR3 extends over 13 amino acids. The CDR3: CASSLVENQPQHF. The CDR3 bases are TGTGCCAGCAGCTTAGTAGAGAATCAGCCCCAGCATTTT.

The V and J genes are TRBV7-9 and TRBJ2-1; tentative D call: TRBD1 (5 bases). Trimming removed 5 bases from V and 3 bases from J, with 14 bases in between. This CDR3 spans 15 amino acids. The germline V gene encodes CDR1 SEHNR and CDR2 FQNEAQ (reference sequence). CDR3 region: CASSLGPRGYNEQFF. In DNA, the CDR3 is TGTGCCAGCAGCCTGGGGCCCCGCGGCTACAATGAGCAGTTCTTC.

The chain joins TRBV28 to TRBJ2-7; 8 bases line up with TRBD1. V lost 3 bases, J lost 5 bases, and 6 bases stayed unmatched. The CDR3 is made up of 14 amino acids. From germline, CDR1 is MDHEN and CDR2 SYDVKM. CDR3 bases: TGTGCCAGCAGTTTTAAGGCAGGGGGCCACGAGCAGTACTTC. Amino acids: CASSFKAGGHEQYF.

The chain is built from TRBV10-3 and TRBJ1-2; the D gene is possibly TRBD1 (5 bases). Trimming cost V 9 bases and J 3 bases, with 11 bases left between them. CDR3 size: 12 residues. CDR1 ENHRY and CDR2 SYGVKD come from the germline V gene. Written as DNA, the CDR3 is TGTGCCATTAAAACAGGAGACTATGGCTACACCTTC. Its protein product is CAIKTGDYGYTF.

V is TRBV7-9 and J is TRBJ2-7, with TRBD1 matching over 10 bases. Per the germline V gene, CDR1 is SEHNR and CDR2 is FQNEAQ (reference sequence). The CDR3 covers 15 residues. The V gene end was trimmed by 4 bases and the J gene end by 0 bases; junction bases not matched to a gene: 3. The CDR3 DNA reads as TGTGCCAGCAGCTCGGGACAGGGGAGCTCCTACGAGCAGTACGTC. It is translated as CASSSGQGSSYEQYV.

The chain links TRBV2 to TRBJ2-2, with TRBD1 matching 8 bases. Trimming cost V 6 bases and J 0 bases; bases outside gene matches: 9. Germline V gives CDR1 SNHLY, CDR2 FYNNEI. The CDR3 extends over 17 amino acids. The CDR3 sequence: CASSRRGLNANTGELFF. The CDR3 DNA sequence: TGTGCCAGCAGCCGCAGGGGGCTGAACGCGAACACCGGGGAGCTGTTTTTT.

V usage is TRBV7-3 and J usage is TRBJ1-1, with D perhaps TRBD1 (5 bases). CDR1 is SGHTA and CDR2 is FQGTGA in the germline V gene. V lost 0 bases to trimming and J lost 3 bases, with 8 bases between them. This CDR3 has 14 residues. The CDR3 bases are TGTGCCAGCAGCTTAACGGCGGGGGACACTGAAGCTTTCTTT. It translates to CASSLTAGDTEAFF.

To note about this clone: Its ends do not fully match the called genes, so a read error is possible. Additional DNA sequences in this sample encode the identical CDR3. The J gene is TRBJ1-5, the V gene TRBV18, with D possibly being TRBD1 (5 bases). The CDR3 sequence is 15 residues long. Per the germline V gene, CDR1 is KGHSH and CDR2 is LQKENI. CDR3 coding DNA: TGTGCCAGCTCACTAATGCAGGGAAGCAATCAGCCCCAACATTTT. Translated, it gives CASSLMQGSNQPQHF.

This sequence joins TRBV2 and TRBJ2-2, with D perhaps matching TRBD2 (6 bases). CDR1 is SNHLY and CDR2 is FYNNEI in the germline V gene. With 7 bases removed from V and 5 bases from J, the gap between germline ends came to 17 bases. This CDR3 has 15 residues. The CDR3 region has the DNA TGTGCCAGCACCCCTGGGGGGTTTTGGACCGGGGAGCTGTTTTTT. Translating gives CASTPGGFWTGELFF.

This chain links TRBV25-1 with TRBJ1-2; TRBD1 matches 9 bases. The V gene's germline CDR1 is MGHDK and CDR2 SYGVNS. The CDR3 sequence is 15 residues long. V lost 5 bases and J lost 8; bases outside the gene matches: 12. Here the CDR3 DNA reads TGTGCCAGCAGTCACCTTACAGGGGGCGCAGGAGGCTACACCTTC. The encoded protein is CASSHLTGGAGGYTF.

The rearrangement uses TRBV7-9 and TRBJ1-1; no definite D call. The CDR3 contains 16 residues. V was shortened by 5 bases and J by 7 bases, with 23 bases between the two germline ends. Germline assignment: CDR1 SEHNR and CDR2 FQNEAQ (reference sequence). CDR3 region: CASSQNTFGVVDEAFF. CDR3 nucleotide sequence: TGTGCCAGCAGCCAAAACACCTTCGGGGTGGTAGATGAAGCTTTCTTT.

The genes are TRBV7-2 and TRBJ2-2; 7 bases are a match to TRBD2. V lost 1 base to trimming and J lost 1 base; unmatched junction nucleotides: 3. The CDR3 consists of 16 residues. Looked up from germline, CDR1 is SGHTA and CDR2 is FQGNSA. The DNA for the CDR3 is TGTGCCAGCAGCTTAGTAGCTAGCGGGAACACCGGGGAGCTGTTTTTT. Protein: CASSLVASGNTGELFF. Combining the CDR3 with reference TRBV7-2 and TRBJ2-2 gives the whole variable domain GAGVSQSPSNKVTEKGKDVELRCDPISGHTALYWYRQSLGQGLEFLIYFQGNSAPDKSGLPSDRFSAERTGGSVSTLTIQRTQQEDSAVYLCASSLVASGNTGELFFGEGSRLTVL.

V is TRBV5-6 and J is TRBJ1-2; possible D gene TRBD1, 6 bases. Trimming took 4 bases from V and 0 from J, leaving 25 bases between them. This CDR3 is 19 amino acids long. CDR1 and CDR2 (germline): SGHDT, YYEEEE. CDR3 in DNA: TGTGCCAGCAGCAACATTCCCGGGACAAAACTTTACTCTAACTATGGCTACACCTTC. Translation gives CASSNIPGTKLYSNYGYTF.

This chain uses TRBV19 with TRBJ2-2; D gene unclear. Per the germline V gene, CDR1 is LNHDA and CDR2 is SQIVND (reference sequence). V was cut by 10 bases and J by 0 bases, with 15 bases left in between. The CDR3 consists of 15 residues. The CDR3 DNA sequence: TGTGCCACTTCCCAGGCCTTCGCGAACACCGGGGAGCTGTTTTTT. It specifies CATSQAFANTGELFF.

The V and J genes are TRBV15 and TRBJ2-5; D remains ambiguous. The V end was cut by 3 bases, the J end by 5 bases, with 10 bases between. Germline V gene sequence: CDR1 LNHNV, CDR2 YYDKDF (reference sequence). The CDR3 is 13 residues long. In DNA, the CDR3 is TGTGCCACCAGCAGGGCCGCCCGCGAGACCCAGTACTTC. This encodes CATSRAARETQYF.

The V gene is TRBV6-6, the J gene TRBJ2-2; D unclear. V was clipped by 7 bases and J by 5 bases, with 14 bases between them. Per germline, CDR1 MNHNY and CDR2 SVGAGI (reference sequence). This CDR3 comprises 14 residues. The CDR3 DNA reads TGTGCCAGCACCTGGGCCCTAAGAACCGGGGAGCTGTTTTTT. Protein sequence: CASTWALRTGELFF.

Turning to this clone: The same CDR3 can be traced to other DNA sequences in this sample. The V and J genes are TRBV18 and TRBJ2-2; D gene unclear. CDR3 size: 13 residues. V was trimmed by 3 bases and J by 3 bases, leaving 5 bases between them. Germline lookup yields CDR1 KGHSH and CDR2 LQKENI. The CDR3 nucleotides read TGTGCCAGCTCACCCCCCGACACCGGGGAGCTGTTTTTT. Translated: CASSPPDTGELFF.